This T cell receptor (beta chain) was identified during a study of immune evolution from preneoplasia to lung adenocarcinoma. Study outcomes and limitations: Normal lung had the highest top T cell clone frequencies. Normal lung had highest clonality; later lesions appeared denser, more diverse.

This clone occurred a few times. Its cognate antigen is unknown. Trimming removed 6 bases at V and 8 bases at J, with 19 bases between. The CDR3 totals 14 residues. CDR1 and CDR2 (germline): MDHEN, SYDVKM. Clones were sequenced by immunoSEQ multiplex PCR, and TCRdb holds only the in-frame ones, with some missing. The profile shows some 3,300 clones, over 75% of them singletons. Resections took place in Japan or China from about 2014 to 2017. V usage is TRBV28 and J usage is TRBJ1-2; perhaps TRBD1 as D (6 bases). Sequenced material: FFPE adjacent normal lung tissue. The receptor was isolated from a person aged 55-80 years with lung adenocarcinoma. As DNA, the CDR3 is TGTGCCAGCAGCCCGGACGGACGGAGGGGGGGCTACACCTTC. Encoded protein: CASSPDGRRGGYTF.